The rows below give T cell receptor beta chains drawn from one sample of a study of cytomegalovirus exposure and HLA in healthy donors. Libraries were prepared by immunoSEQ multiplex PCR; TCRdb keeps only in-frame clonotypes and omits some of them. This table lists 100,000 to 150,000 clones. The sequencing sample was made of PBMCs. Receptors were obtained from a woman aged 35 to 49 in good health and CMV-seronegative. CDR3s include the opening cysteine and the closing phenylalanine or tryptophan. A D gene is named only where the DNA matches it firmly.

TGCGCCAGCAGCTCTGGACAGACCTACAATGAGCAGTTCTTC | CASSSGQTYNEQFF | TRBJ2-1 | NA | TRBV5-1
TGTGCCAGCAGCTTGGCCGGGGGGGGCGGAGAGACCCAGTACTTC | CASSLAGGGGETQYF | TRBJ2-5 | TRBD2 | TRBV5-4
TGTGCCAGCAGCCAAGAGGGCAGGAATGAGCAGTTCTTC | CASSQEGRNEQFF | TRBJ2-1 | NA | TRBV4-2
TGCGCCAGCAGCCAAGTAGCGTACAGCCCGGGCGGGGCCAACGTCCTGACTTTC | CASSQVAYSPGGANVLTF | TRBJ2-6 | NA | TRBV4-3
TGTGCCAGCAGCTTCGTGAGAGACACTGAAGCTTTCTTT | CASSFVRDTEAFF | TRBJ1-1 | NA | TRBV11-2
TGTGCCAGCAGCCAAGTCGGGACAGGAAGATCACCCCTCCACTTT | CASSQVGTGRSPLHF | TRBJ1-6 | TRBD1 | TRBV4-2
TGTGCCAGCAGCGCCAGCGGGGGGGCGAACACTGAAGCTTTCTTT | CASSASGGANTEAFF | TRBJ1-1 | NA | TRBV4-2
TGTGCCAGCAGTCGCGGGGGGGGAACCTACAATGAGCAGTTCTTC | CASSRGGGTYNEQFF | TRBJ2-1 | TRBD2 | TRBV28
TGTGCCATCACCAGGGACAGCCAAGAGACCCAGTACTTC | CAITRDSQETQYF | TRBJ2-5 | TRBD1 | TRBV10-3
TGTGCCAGTAGTCTCAGGGGTAGGACTTTTTACAATGAGCAGTTCTTC | CASSLRGRTFYNEQFF | TRBJ2-1 | NA | TRBV19
TGTGCCAGCAGCTTGGCTGGCGGGGGGGGAGATACGCAGTATTTT | CASSLAGGGGDTQYF | TRBJ2-3 | TRBD2 | TRBV5-4
TGTGCCAGCAGTTTGGCACAGGGTTGGACCGGGGAGCTGTTTTTT | CASSLAQGWTGELFF | TRBJ2-2 | NA | TRBV28